These 6 T cell receptor beta chains were all obtained from the same sample, sequenced in a study of spatial heterogeneity in lung cancer. Time point in this sample: blood at routine non-recurrence follow-up after resection. TCRdb re-called the 5' RACE reads with MiXCR, one entry per CDR3 protein. Among roughly 16,000 distinct CDR3 sequences listed, 5% to 7.5% were seen once. Sequencing used PBMCs, obtained at follow-up. The source is a male donor with early-stage non-small cell lung cancer.

This clonotype has ten or more counts. The chain couples TRBV6-2 or TRBV6-3 to TRBJ2-7; D call uncertain. Germline CDR1 MNHEY, CDR2 SVGEGT. The CDR3 runs to 12 residues. Trimming took 2 bases from V and 2 from J, leaving 4 bases between them. Here the CDR3 reads CASSYPPYEQYF. The CDR3, as DNA: TGTGCCAGCAGTTACCCACCCTACGAGCAGTACTTC.

This clonotype was recorded many times. As DNA, the CDR3 is TGTGCCACCAGCAGAGATCTCGAGGCCGGGGAGCTGTTTTTT. Its protein is CATSRDLEAGELFF. The V gene is TRBV15, the J gene TRBJ2-2; D gene ambiguous. Germline CDR1 reads LNHNV; CDR2 reads YYDKDF (reference sequence). The CDR3 runs 14 residues. The V gene lost 0 bases and the J gene lost 6 bases, with 8 bases spanning the gap.

This clonotype was seen repeatedly, ten times or more. V is TRBV10-3 and J is TRBJ2-5, with 12 bases identical to TRBD2. The CDR3 contains 17 residues. The germline V gene encodes CDR1 ENHRY and CDR2 SYGVKD. V lost 5 bases and J lost 2; bases outside the gene matches: 9. CDR3: CAISPSTSGRRQETQYF. CDR3 nucleotide sequence: TGTGCCATCAGTCCGTCGACTAGCGGGAGAAGACAAGAGACCCAGTACTTC.

This clonotype was counted at least ten times. The V gene is TRBV6-1, the J gene TRBJ2-7, with D hard to call. Deletions cut 2 bases from V and 6 bases from J, with 8 bases between. The CDR3 is 12 residues long. The germline V gene encodes CDR1 MNHNS and CDR2 SASEGT. The chain's CDR3 is CASSEWSSEQYF. CDR3 coding DNA: TGTGCCAGCAGTGAATGGTCGTCCGAGCAGTACTTC.

This clonotype was picked up many times. The V call is TRBV12-3 or TRBV12-4, the J call TRBJ1-4; TRBD1 is a possible D gene (6 bases). The length of the CDR3 is 15 residues. The ends were cut back, 6 bases at V and 8 bases at J, with 19 bases in the middle. Here the CDR3 reads CASSQDREDSEKLFF. CDR3 sequence (DNA): TGTGCCAGCAGCCAGGACAGAGAGGATAGCGAAAAACTGTTTTTT.

Ten or more counts support this clonotype. This chain joins TRBV9 and TRBJ2-3; TRBD1 aligns across 7 bases. V was clipped by 0 bases and J by 4 bases; unmatched bases: 17. Germline CDR1 SGDLS, CDR2 YYNGEE. The CDR3 runs 19 residues. The DNA of the CDR3 is TGTGCCAGCAGCGTAGTTGGTCAAGGGACAGCACCGAGGCCAGATACGCAGTATTTT. Translating gives CASSVVGQGTAPRPDTQYF.